The next 29 T cell receptor beta chains were all read from a single sample in a study of PD-1 blockade in classical Hodgkin lymphoma. The time point: cycle 4 day 1 (C4D1), after around six weeks of nivolumab. Every patient experienced relapse after autologous stem cell transplantation, and brentuximab vedotin exposure varied. Method: immunoSEQ multiplex PCR; TCRdb's copy keeps in-frame clones and lacks some. The sample lists about 60,000 clones; over 85% were seen once. Sequences were derived from peripheral blood mononuclear cells (PBMCs), sampled before the fourth cycle of nivolumab. These receptors all come from a human donor with classical Hodgkin lymphoma.

The chain joins TRBV2 to TRBJ2-7; 9 bases align to TRBD1. The junction had 6 bases not matched to a gene; V was cut back by 8 bases and J by 4 bases. From germline, CDR1 is SNHLY and CDR2 FYNNEI. This CDR3 contains 13 residues. CDR3 sequence (DNA): TGTGCCAGCGCGGACAGGGGTCTATACGAGCAGTACTTC. Its protein product is CASADRGLYEQYF.

In regard to this clone: One end of the junction does not line up with germline, which may come from a read error. In the same sample, other DNA sequences code for this CDR3. V gene TRBV27 combines with J gene TRBJ1-1; 7 bases fit TRBD1. Germline-derived CDR1 and CDR2 are MNHEY and SMNVEV (reference sequence). The CDR3 contains 13 residues. The CDR3, as DNA: TGTGCCAGTTCGTACAGGGGATCCACTGAGGCTTTCTTT. This encodes CASSYRGSTEAFF.

The V gene is TRBV11-2, the J gene TRBJ2-5; weak D call: TRBD1 (7 bases). Matching the DNA end better, TRBJ2-7 makes the J call doubtful. The CDR3 is 15 amino acids. Per germline, CDR1 SGHAT and CDR2 FQNNGV. In nucleotides, the CDR3 is TGTGCCAGCAGCTTAGCCAGGGGGAGGCTCTACGAGCAGTACTTC. Translation: CASSLARGRLYEQYF.

The chain couples TRBV30 to TRBJ2-1; D may be TRBD2 (5 bases). CDR1 and CDR2 from the germline V gene are GTSNPN and SVGIG (reference sequence). The CDR3 length is 12 residues. The V end was cut by 1 base, the J end by 6 bases, with 7 bases between. CDR3 DNA sequence: TGTGCCTGGAGTGCAGCGGTCAATGAGCAGTTCTTC. Protein sequence: CAWSAAVNEQFF.

The rearrangement joins TRBV10-3 to TRBJ2-3; 8 bases are shared with TRBD1. Germline CDR1 ENHRY, CDR2 SYGVKD. The CDR3 has 14 amino acids. V lost 7 bases and J lost 3; bases outside the gene matches: 6. The CDR3, as DNA: TGTGCCATCACCAGGGGGCTCAAGACAGATACGCAGTATTTT. Protein sequence: CAITRGLKTDTQYF.

The CDR3 coding sequence is TGTGCCAGCAGCTCTGGGGTTCAAGGCAATGAGCAGTTCTTC. It encodes CASSSGVQGNEQFF. The chain is built from TRBV7-9 and TRBJ2-1; D is undetermined. The CDR3 totals 14 residues. Germline CDR1 is SEHNR and CDR2 is FQNEAQ (reference sequence). Trimming pared 4 bases from V and 6 bases from J, leaving 13 bases between.

The J gene is TRBJ2-7, the V gene TRBV7-9, with 9 bases identical to TRBD1. The V gene end was trimmed by 0 bases and the J gene end by 9 bases; junction bases not matched to a gene: 9. The CDR3 runs to 15 residues. Germline-derived CDR1 and CDR2 are SEHNR and FQNEAQ (reference sequence). CDR3 DNA sequence: TGTGCCAGCAGCTTAGCCGGGACAGGGCCTACCGGGCAGTACTTC. It translates to CASSLAGTGPTGQYF.

This rearrangement joins TRBV25-1 to TRBJ2-7; no reliable D call. Trimming took 5 bases from V and 0 from J, leaving 11 bases between them. CDR3 size: 14 residues. Germline lookup yields CDR1 MGHDK and CDR2 SYGVNS. This CDR3 reads CASSLGSFSYEQYF. DNA for the CDR3: TGTGCCAGCAGTCTTGGAAGTTTCTCCTACGAGCAGTACTTC.

The chain joins TRBV28 to TRBJ1-2; D call uncertain. Germline V gives CDR1 MDHEN, CDR2 SYDVKM. With 6 bases removed from V and 5 bases from J, the gap between germline ends came to 10 bases. CDR3 length: 12 residues. CDR3 residues: CASSEDGYGYTF. CDR3 nucleotide sequence: TGTGCCAGCAGCGAGGACGGATATGGCTACACCTTC.

The chain couples TRBV6-5 to TRBJ2-3, with 8 bases fitting TRBD2. Germline trimming cut 6 bases from V and 4 bases from J; bases unmatched to any gene: 6. This CDR3 has 14 amino acids. The germline CDR1 and CDR2 sequences are MNHEY and SVGAGI. CDR3 loop: CASSPAGGADTQYF. Here the CDR3 DNA reads TGTGCCAGCAGCCCCGCGGGGGGAGCAGATACGCAGTATTTT.

This chain joins TRBV25-1 and TRBJ2-2; D is perhaps TRBD2 (5 bases). V was clipped by 0 bases and J by 4 bases, with 9 bases between them. Germline V gene data show CDR1 as MGHDK and CDR2 as SYGVNS. CDR3 size: 15 residues. Written as DNA, the CDR3 is TGTGCCAGCAGTGAATACACTAGTGGCACCGGGGAGCTGTTTTTT. Translation: CASSEYTSGTGELFF. The full variable domain, rest sourced from reference TRBV25-1 and TRBJ2-2, is EADIYQTPRYLVIGTGKKITLECSQTMGHDKMYWYQQDPGMELHLIHYSYGVNSTEKGDLSSESTVSRIRTEHFPLTLESARPSHTSQYLCASSEYTSGTGELFFGEGSRLTVL.

In nucleotides, the CDR3 is TGTGCCAGCAGTTTAGAAAGCGGGAGGCGCTACGAGCAGTACTTC. Translating gives CASSLESGRRYEQYF. The J gene is TRBJ2-7, the V gene TRBV27; 9 positions agree with TRBD2. This CDR3 has 15 residues. The V gene end was trimmed by 2 bases and the J gene end by 3 bases; junction bases not matched to a gene: 5. Looked up from germline, CDR1 is MNHEY and CDR2 is SMNVEV (reference sequence).

The CDR3 reads CARRDRASTDTQYF. Written as DNA, the CDR3 is TGTGCCAGGAGGGACAGGGCTAGCACAGATACGCAGTATTTT. The V gene is TRBV2, the J gene TRBJ2-3, with 9 bases aligning to TRBD1. Unmatched junction bases numbered 4, after V lost 9 bases and J lost 0 bases. Per the germline V gene, CDR1 is SNHLY and CDR2 is FYNNEI. CDR3 size: 14 residues.

The chain uses TRBV2 and TRBJ2-2; D not certain. The CDR3 has 11 amino acids. Germline CDR1 is SNHLY and CDR2 is FYNNEI. V was shortened by 8 bases and J by 3 bases, with 4 bases between the two germline ends. CDR3 amino acids: CASVDTGELFF. CDR3 coding DNA: TGTGCCAGCGTCGACACCGGGGAGCTGTTTTTT. The variable domain in full, completed from reference TRBV2 and TRBJ2-2, reads EPEVTQTPSHQVTQMGQEVILRCVPISNHLYFYWYRQILGQKVEFLVSFYNNEISEKSEIFDDQFSVERPDGSNFTLKIRSTKLEDSAMYFCASVDTGELFFGEGSRLTVL.

The DNA for the CDR3 is TGTGCCAGCGGAGTACCCCCTAGCACAGATACGCAGTATTTT. This sequence encodes CASGVPPSTDTQYF. The rearrangement links TRBV28 to TRBJ2-3; D unclear. V was pared by 8 bases and J by 0 bases, with 12 bases between. The CDR3 sequence is 14 residues long. Germline V gene lookup returns CDR1 MDHEN and CDR2 SYDVKM.

V gene TRBV28 combines with J gene TRBJ1-5; 7 nucleotides match TRBD1. The germline V gene encodes CDR1 MDHEN and CDR2 SYDVKM. V shed 5 bases, J shed 1 base, and the junction held 5 bases outside the gene matches. This CDR3 has 15 residues. DNA for the CDR3: TGTGCCAGCAGTGCTCCAGGGGGAAGCAATCAGCCCCAGCATTTT. Translating it yields CASSAPGGSNQPQHF.

This rearrangement joins TRBV28 to TRBJ2-2; D is possibly TRBD1 (5 bases). Germline V gene lookup returns CDR1 MDHEN and CDR2 SYDVKM. The CDR3 loop spans 14 amino acids. V was trimmed by 7 bases and J by 5 bases, leaving 14 bases between them. Written as DNA, the CDR3 is TGTGCCAGCATCGAGACAGCAGAAACCGGGGAGCTGTTTTTT. Translating gives CASIETAETGELFF.

This clone was counted once. The J gene is TRBJ2-7, the V gene TRBV4-1, with 9 bases lining up with TRBD1. The CDR3 runs to 14 residues. Germline values: CDR1 MGHRA, CDR2 YSYEKL. The trim removed 6 bases at V and 1 base at J, leaving 4 bases unmatched. For the CDR3, the DNA is TGCGCCAGCAGGCCCGACAGGGGGTCCTACGAGCAGTACTTC. It translates to CASRPDRGSYEQYF.

V usage is TRBV10-3 and J usage is TRBJ2-4; D is perhaps TRBD1 or TRBD2 (5 bases each). From germline, CDR1 is ENHRY and CDR2 SYGVKD. The CDR3 length is 16 residues. Trimming removed 3 bases at V and 7 bases at J, with 19 bases between. CDR3 sequence: CAISDRDRPGGNIQYF. Written as DNA, the CDR3 is TGTGCCATCAGTGACAGGGACCGGCCGGGCGGGAACATTCAGTACTTC.

The chain uses TRBV27 and TRBJ1-6; D possibly corresponds to TRBD1 (6 bases). Trimming left V 3 bases short and J 7 bases short, with 13 bases between. This CDR3 has 15 residues. Germline assignment: CDR1 MNHEY and CDR2 SMNVEV (reference sequence). CDR3 in DNA: TGTGCCAGCAGTTTTAGTCCTGGGGGCAATTCACCCCTCCACTTT. Translated, it gives CASSFSPGGNSPLHF.

Here the CDR3 reads CASSSQGGGELFF. For the CDR3, the DNA is TGTGCCAGCAGCTCGCAGGGAGGCGGGGAGCTGTTTTTT. V is TRBV5-4 and J is TRBJ2-2, with D possibly being TRBD2 (6 bases). V was trimmed by 3 bases and J by 7 bases, leaving 10 bases between them. The germline V gene has CDR1 SGHNT and CDR2 YYREEE (reference sequence). CDR3 length equals 13 residues.

The chain links TRBV5-1 to TRBJ2-3, with 12 bases identical to TRBD2. V gave up 5 bases and J gave up 3 bases; unmatched junction bases: 7. This CDR3 comprises 16 residues. Germline V CDR1 and CDR2: SGHRS, YFSETQ. CDR3 nucleotides: TGCGCCAGCAGGTTTAGACTAGCGGGAGTAACAGATACGCAGTATTTT. Its protein is CASRFRLAGVTDTQYF.

The chain carries TRBV27 and TRBJ2-3, with 9 positions matching TRBD1. The germline gives CDR1 MNHEY, CDR2 SMNVEV (reference sequence). This CDR3 contains 15 residues. V was clipped by 4 bases and J by 3 bases; unmatched bases: 5. The CDR3 bases are TGTGCCAGCAGTTCAAGACAGGGGGAGACAGATACGCAGTATTTT. As protein: CASSSRQGETDTQYF.

The V call is TRBV11-2, the J call TRBJ2-3; 9 bases match TRBD2. Germline V lookup: CDR1 SGHAT, CDR2 FQNNGV. This CDR3 has 17 residues. J gave up 6 bases and V 1 base, and 11 bases lay outside the gene matches. CDR3 amino acids: CASSLGPAGGSRDTQYF. The CDR3 nucleotides read TGTGCCAGCAGCTTAGGCCCAGCGGGAGGTTCACGGGATACGCAGTATTTT.

The DNA for the CDR3 is TGTGCCAGCAGCTTTCAAAGGGCCTTCTCTGGAAACACCATATATTTT. As protein: CASSFQRAFSGNTIYF. The V and J genes are TRBV5-6 and TRBJ1-3, with unresolved D. The CDR3 extends over 16 amino acids. In germline, CDR1 is SGHDT, CDR2 YYEEEE. V shed 2 bases and J shed 0 bases, with 12 bases lying between them.

The chain uses TRBV27 and TRBJ2-5, with a possible D match to TRBD1 (5 bases). This CDR3 contains 15 residues. Germline V CDR1 and CDR2: MNHEY, SMNVEV (reference sequence). Between the trimmed V and J ends, which lost 5 bases and 2 bases, there was a span of 15 bases. The CDR3 loop is CASSGLGAAQETQYF. In DNA, the CDR3 is TGTGCCAGCAGTGGGTTAGGGGCAGCTCAAGAGACCCAGTACTTC.

This clone has a single count. J is TRBJ1-1 and V is TRBV28, with 11 positions matching TRBD1. Per germline, CDR1 MDHEN and CDR2 SYDVKM. J lost 3 bases, V lost 8 bases, and 2 bases had no gene match. CDR3 length equals 13 residues. CDR3 in DNA: TGTGCCAGCGGGGACAGGGGGGACACTGAAGCTTTCTTT. As protein: CASGDRGDTEAFF.

The chain has TRBV2 and TRBJ2-5, with D perhaps matching TRBD1 (6 bases). Germline V gene lookup returns CDR1 SNHLY and CDR2 FYNNEI. V was shortened by 2 bases and J by 0 bases, with 10 bases between the two germline ends. This CDR3 is 15 amino acids long. CDR3 residues: CASSETDRYQETQYF. DNA for the CDR3: TGTGCCAGCAGTGAAACCGACAGGTACCAAGAGACCCAGTACTTC.

The chain couples TRBV29-1 to TRBJ2-3, with 10 nucleotides matching TRBD1. Trimming took 6 bases from V and 2 from J; bases not matched to a gene: 5. Germline CDR1 reads SQVTM; CDR2 reads ANQGSEA. The CDR3 totals 14 residues. In DNA form, the CDR3 reads TGCAGCGTCTCCGGGACAGGGGCCACAGATACGCAGTATTTT. It is translated as CSVSGTGATDTQYF.